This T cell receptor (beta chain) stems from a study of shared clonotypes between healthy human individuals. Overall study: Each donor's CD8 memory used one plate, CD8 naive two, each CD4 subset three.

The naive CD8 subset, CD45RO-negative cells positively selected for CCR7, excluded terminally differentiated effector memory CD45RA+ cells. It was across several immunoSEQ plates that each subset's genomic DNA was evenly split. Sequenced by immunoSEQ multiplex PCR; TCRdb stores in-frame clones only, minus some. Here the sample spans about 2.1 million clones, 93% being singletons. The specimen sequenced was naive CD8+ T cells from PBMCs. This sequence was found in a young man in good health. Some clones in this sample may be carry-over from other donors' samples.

In DNA form, the CDR3 reads TGTGCCAGCAGCTTAGGCCCTCGGGGAGGCGCGGACTATGGCTACACCTTC. This sequence encodes CASSLGPRGGADYGYTF. The rearrangement joins TRBV13 to TRBJ1-2, with no clear D. The CDR3 length is 17 residues. V was clipped by 0 bases and J by 3 bases, with 17 bases between them. The germline V gene has CDR1 PRHDT and CDR2 FYEKMQ (reference sequence).